Listed below are T cell receptor beta chains from one sample, sequenced in a study of naive and memory T cell subsets. TCRdb ran MiXCR on the UMI-ligation and nested PCR reads and lists one entry per CDR3 protein. The table has around 40,000 distinct CDR3 sequences, about 14% seen once; the top ten hold 20% to 25%. Sequenced material: effector memory CD4+ T cells from blood. The receptors come from a human donor in good health. Each CDR3 is given with its conserved first and last residue. The order of the fields is clone size, CDR3 length, D gene, V gene, J gene, CDR3 protein, CDR3 DNA. A D gene is named only where the DNA matches it firmly. A clone size is listed for some rows: how often the clone was seen (once, few, many), or a class if it is expanded.

>many|18|TRBD2|TRBV5-8|TRBJ2-3
CASSLGLAALGATDTQYF
TGTGCCAGCAGCTTGGGACTAGCGGCCCTCGGAGCCACAGATACGCAGTATTTT
>many|15|NA|TRBV30|TRBJ2-7
CAWSVFSGSAYEQYF
TGTGCCTGGAGTGTATTTTCAGGGAGCGCCTACGAGCAGTACTTC
>few|18|TRBD2|TRBV7-8|TRBJ2-1
CASSLVPSGTPLRNEQFF
TGTGCCAGCAGCTTAGTCCCTAGCGGGACTCCCCTTAGGAATGAGCAGTTCTTC
>many|16|TRBD2|TRBV7-2|TRBJ2-7
CASSPDSGLAAYEQYF
TGTGCCAGCAGCCCAGACAGCGGACTAGCGGCCTACGAGCAGTACTTC
>many|16|NA|TRBV4-1|TRBJ1-5
CASSPSRTEINQPQHF
TGCGCCAGCAGCCCCTCCCGGACAGAAATAAATCAGCCCCAGCATTTT
>NA|13|NA|TRBV10-3|TRBJ1-4
CANNDATNEKLFF
TGTGCCAACAACGATGCAACTAATGAAAAACTGTTTTTT
>few|15|TRBD1|TRBV30|TRBJ1-2
CACGVRDRELYGYTF
TGTGCCTGCGGAGTCCGGGACAGGGAATTATATGGCTACACCTTC
>NA|15|TRBD2|TRBV20-1|TRBJ2-1
CSARRTSGRDNEQFF
TGCAGTGCTAGACGGACTAGCGGGAGGGATAATGAGCAGTTCTTC
>many|12|TRBD2|TRBV7-2|TRBJ2-3
CASTPGLAGLYF
TGTGCCAGCACTCCGGGACTAGCGGGCCTCTATTTT
>few|16|NA|TRBV6-1|TRBJ2-3
CASSVGVGGSTDTQYF
TGTGCCAGCAGCGTAGGGGTCGGCGGAAGCACAGATACGCAGTATTTT
>many|16|TRBD1|TRBV12-3/TRBV12-4|TRBJ2-3
CASSFWKGAYTDTQYF
TGTGCCAGCAGTTTTTGGAAGGGGGCCTATACAGATACGCAGTATTTT
>few|13|NA|TRBV6-2/TRBV6-3|TRBJ2-7
CASRTGTPYEQYF
TGTGCCAGCAGGACCGGGACCCCCTACGAGCAGTACTTC
>NA|13|TRBD1|TRBV5-1|TRBJ1-4
CASKGTGVEKLFF
TGCGCCAGCAAAGGGACAGGGGTGGAAAAACTGTTTTTT
>NA|13|NA|TRBV28|TRBJ2-7
CASRDRQTYEQYF
TGTGCCAGCCGGGACCGACAGACCTACGAGCAGTACTTC
>NA|16|TRBD1|TRBV18|TRBJ1-1
CASSASRDRVNTEAFF
TGTGCCAGCTCAGCCTCCCGGGACAGGGTGAACACTGAAGCTTTCTTT
>few|19|TRBD1|TRBV24-1|TRBJ1-6
CATLTVPGQGHGYNSPLHF
TGTGCCACCCTTACAGTGCCGGGACAGGGGCACGGTTATAATTCACCCCTCCACTTT
>many|15|NA|TRBV7-9|TRBJ2-1
CASSLALSSLGEQFF
TGTGCCAGCAGCTTAGCGCTTAGCAGCCTGGGAGAGCAGTTCTTC
>NA|16|TRBD1|TRBV6-2/TRBV6-3|TRBJ1-5
CASSYGGDRAAQPQHF
TGTGCCAGCAGTTACGGAGGAGACAGGGCAGCTCAGCCCCAGCATTTT
>many|14|NA|TRBV27|TRBJ2-2
CASSASRYTGELFF
TGTGCCAGCAGTGCTAGCAGATACACCGGGGAGCTGTTTTTT
>few|14|TRBD1|TRBV4-1|TRBJ2-1
CASSTGGAYNEQFF
TGCGCCAGCAGCACAGGGGGAGCCTACAATGAGCAGTTCTTC
>few|15|NA|TRBV6-2/TRBV6-3|TRBJ2-7
CASSRTALVNYEQYF
TGTGCCAGCAGCAGGACGGCACTAGTAAACTACGAGCAGTACTTC
>NA|12|NA|TRBV19|TRBJ1-1
CASQGRYTEAFF
TGTGCCAGTCAGGGGCGGTACACTGAAGCTTTCTTT
>many|13|TRBD1|TRBV2|TRBJ2-1
CASSESGGGEQFF
TGTGCCAGCAGTGAGTCAGGGGGTGGTGAGCAGTTCTTC
>few|15|NA|TRBV7-2|TRBJ1-5
CASSFVGASNQPQHF
TGTGCCAGCAGCTTCGTCGGGGCGAGCAATCAGCCCCAGCATTTT
>NA|15|NA|TRBV12-3/TRBV12-4|TRBJ1-3
CASSPGTYSGNTIYF
TGTGCCAGCAGTCCCGGGACCTACTCTGGAAACACCATATATTTT